The rows below give T cell receptor beta chains drawn from one sample of a study of monozygotic twins with inflammatory bowel disease. TCRdb re-called the 5' RACE reads, yielding one record per CDR3 amino acid sequence without DNA. The sample data list more than 120,000 distinct CDR3 sequences. Sequenced material: blood. These receptors all stem from a human donor with ulcerative colitis or Crohn's disease, or a healthy co-twin of an affected twin (not recorded which). CDR3s include the opening cysteine and the closing phenylalanine or tryptophan.

v_call	j_call	cdr3_aa
TRBV18	TRBJ2-5	CASSLGSQETQYF
TRBV7-3	TRBJ2-3	CASTSGGPGDTQYF
TRBV7-2	TRBJ1-1	CASSMTKHEAFF
TRBV19	TRBJ1-5	CASRTGTGLPQHF
TRBV6-6	TRBJ1-1	CASSYEGQAFF
TRBV5-1	TRBJ2-3	CASSLVVFTDTQYF
TRBV30	TRBJ2-7	CAWSVPSTGGKYF
TRBV7-9	TRBJ2-7	CASSQVLGTLYEQYF
TRBV7-3	TRBJ2-5	CASSLGPDPWETQYF
TRBV7-2	TRBJ2-1	CASSASGAFLYNEQFF
TRBV6-5	TRBJ2-7	CASRGQVLEQYF
TRBV20-1	TRBJ1-1	CSAKRRGPNTEAFF
TRBV4-1	TRBJ2-5	CASRRMGGEETQYF
TRBV18	TRBJ1-5	CASSEVHHAPQHF
TRBV7-9	TRBJ2-3	CPSSLGATQYF
TRBV20-1	TRBJ2-4	CSAGDRDRAKLAKNIQYF
TRBV7-2	TRBJ1-5	CASILRTGAVGQPQHF
TRBV12-3/TRBV12-4	TRBJ2-7	CASSLGGSPYEQYF
TRBV7-2	TRBJ2-3	CASSLEGPTDTQYF
TRBV4-1	TRBJ2-1	CASSQDHEVPRWNEQFF
TRBV20-1	TRBJ2-5	CSAHDRGLETQYF
TRBV12-3/TRBV12-4	TRBJ1-2	CASSSSGTVYGYTF
TRBV20-1	TRBJ2-7	CSARDSPAYYEQYF
TRBV11-2	TRBJ2-6	CASSSLTGGYSYSGANVLTF
TRBV6-1	TRBJ2-5	CASSEAPGGTQYF
TRBV4-1	TRBJ2-5	CASSQERASGGETQYF
TRBV20-1	TRBJ2-7	CSARLAPEQYF
TRBV5-1	TRBJ2-3	CASSSVGGGADTQYF
TRBV19	TRBJ1-5	CASSTRGGAGQPQHF
TRBV18	TRBJ2-3	CASSQTGDLSRTYTDTQYF
TRBV29-1	TRBJ2-7	CSVAGRVSYEQYF